Shown below are 23 T cell receptor beta chains from a single sample sequenced in a study of blood T cell repertoires in COVID-19 (dated by TCRdb to the early 2020s). The method was the immunoSEQ multiplex PCR assay. Drawn from immuneACCESS, this table holds only the in-frame rearrangements with V and J called that TCRdb kept. Clones are partly lost; checked studies trace under half to an unresolved V gene and leave the rest unexplained. A total of 71,000 or so clones appear in this sample, 86% of them only once. Roughly a sixth of the sample is in the top ten clones. Material for sequencing was peripheral blood. All receptors derive from a man older than 75 in a cohort sampled during active COVID-19.

The chain carries TRBV5-6 and TRBJ2-3, with a weak D call TRBD1 (5 bases). V was cut by 0 bases and J by 0 bases, with 8 bases left in between. The germline CDR1 and CDR2 sequences are SGHDT and YYEEEE. The length of the CDR3 is 15 residues. CDR3 amino acids: CASSLGTTSTDTQYF. The CDR3 DNA follows: TGTGCCAGCAGCTTGGGGACAACTAGCACAGATACGCAGTATTTT.

This clone has more than one count but fewer than ten. The J gene is TRBJ2-5, the V gene TRBV25-1, with TRBD2 as a possible D gene (6 bases). The germline CDR1 and CDR2 sequences are MGHDK and SYGVNS. Between the trimmed V and J ends, which lost 4 bases and 0 bases, there was a span of 12 bases. The CDR3 covers 15 residues. The DNA of the CDR3 is TGTGCCAGCAGTGGGGGACTGTTTCACCAAGAGACCCAGTACTTC. This gives the protein CASSGGLFHQETQYF.

The chain couples TRBV7-2 to TRBJ1-4; tentatively, D is TRBD1 (6 bases). The CDR3 extends over 15 amino acids. The V end lost 5 bases, the J end lost 7 bases, and 17 bases lay between the germline ends. Germline V gives CDR1 SGHTA, CDR2 FQGNSA. CDR3 in amino acids: CASSPGWRGGEKLFF. Here the CDR3 DNA reads TGTGCCAGCAGCCCCGGGTGGAGGGGGGGTGAAAAACTGTTTTTT.

V is TRBV2 and J is TRBJ2-5; no clear D gene. Germline-derived CDR1 and CDR2 are SNHLY and FYNNEI. The V and J ends lost 6 bases and 4 bases respectively, with 12 bases between them. CDR3 size: 13 residues. The CDR3 loop reads CASRFTIAETQYF. CDR3 bases: TGTGCCAGCAGATTCACAATCGCAGAGACCCAGTACTTC.

This clone appeared once. The rearrangement joins TRBV3-1 (or the pseudogene TRBV3-2) to TRBJ1-3; unclear D gene. The germline V and J ends were trimmed by 0 bases and 0 bases, with 9 bases remaining between them. CDR3 size: 16 residues. CDR1 is LGHDT, CDR2 YNNKEL, per germline (reference sequence). The CDR3 sequence is CASSQDPLPSGNTIYF. DNA for the CDR3: TGTGCCAGCAGCCAAGATCCCCTACCCTCTGGAAACACCATATATTTT.

The rearrangement uses TRBV28 and TRBJ1-1, with D hard to call. Germline lookup yields CDR1 MDHEN and CDR2 SYDVKM. Trimming left V 4 bases short and J 11 bases short, with 17 bases between. The CDR3 is 13 amino acids. The CDR3 DNA reads as TGTGCCAGCAGTTCCAATCGACAATTTTGGGCTTTCTTT. Amino acid sequence: CASSSNRQFWAFF.

V and J are TRBV5-6 and TRBJ2-2; 8 bases align to TRBD1. The V gene end was trimmed by 4 bases and the J gene end by 7 bases; junction bases not matched to a gene: 12. Germline V gene lookup returns CDR1 SGHDT and CDR2 YYEEEE. The CDR3 totals 16 residues. CDR3 nucleotide sequence: TGTGCCAGCAGCCCGGACGGGGCAGGGGGCGTCGGGGAGCTGTTTTTT. Its translation is CASSPDGAGGVGELFF.

This chain links TRBV7-8 with TRBJ1-1; weak D call: TRBD1 (5 bases). Per germline, CDR1 SGHVS and CDR2 FQNEAQ. The CDR3 runs 15 residues. Trimming shortened V by 5 bases and J by 6 bases, and 19 bases separated the two germline ends. The CDR3 DNA reads TGTGCCAGCAGCAAACTGAACCAGGGATCGGCTGAAGCTTTCTTT. It codes for CASSKLNQGSAEAFF. The full variable domain, with the rest looked up from reference TRBV7-8 and TRBJ1-1, is GAGVSQSPRYKVAKRGQDVALRCDPISGHVSLFWYQQALGQGPEFLTYFQNEAQLDKSGLPSDRFFAERPEGSVSTLKIQRTQQEDSAVYLCASSKLNQGSAEAFFGQGTRLTVV.

V is TRBV10-3 and J is TRBJ2-3; D perhaps matches TRBD2 (5 bases). The CDR3 length is 15 residues. V gave up 0 bases and J gave up 4 bases, with 11 bases separating them. Germline-derived CDR1 and CDR2 are ENHRY and SYGVKD. This chain's CDR3 is CAISESIEGPDTQYF. The CDR3 DNA reads as TGTGCCATCAGTGAGTCTATTGAGGGCCCAGATACGCAGTATTTT.

The CDR3 DNA is TGTGCCAGCAGCATAAGGACAGGGGGGACCCGTAAGGCCAACGTCCTGACTTTC. Protein sequence: CASSIRTGGTRKANVLTF. The chain uses TRBV5-6 and TRBJ2-6; 10 bases line up with TRBD1. With V trimmed by 4 bases and J by 6 bases, 13 bases remained unmatched. The CDR3 has 18 amino acids. CDR1 is SGHDT, CDR2 YYEEEE, per germline.

This chain connects TRBV5-6 to TRBJ1-2; D is unclear. This CDR3 contains 13 residues. V was trimmed by 1 base and J by 0 bases, leaving 4 bases between them. Looked up from germline, CDR1 is SGHDT and CDR2 is YYEEEE. The CDR3 sequence is CASSLTANYGYTF. The CDR3 DNA reads TGTGCCAGCAGCTTGACAGCTAACTATGGCTACACCTTC.

The V gene is TRBV18, the J gene TRBJ2-2, with D possibly being TRBD1 (6 bases). Germline V gene sequence: CDR1 KGHSH, CDR2 LQKENI. The CDR3 covers 14 residues. Trimming took 6 bases from V and 4 from J, leaving 12 bases between them. The DNA of the CDR3 is TGTGCCAGCTCGTCCACAGGGTCCACCGGGGAGCTGTTTTTT. This encodes CASSSTGSTGELFF.

The rearrangement joins TRBV11-1 to TRBJ2-7, with unresolved D. Germline V CDR1 and CDR2: SGHAT, FQDESV (reference sequence). Trimming stripped 3 bases from V and 5 bases from J, with 8 bases between. The CDR3 totals 12 residues. The CDR3 sequence is CASSFVGDEQYF. Written as DNA, the CDR3 is TGTGCCAGCAGCTTTGTGGGCGACGAGCAGTACTTC.

The chain combines TRBV5-1 with TRBJ1-3; D gene ambiguous. V gave up 0 bases and J gave up 0 bases, with 7 bases separating them. Germline V gene data show CDR1 as SGHRS and CDR2 as YFSETQ. The CDR3 sequence is 15 residues long. The CDR3 DNA reads as TGCGCCAGCAGCTTGGAGCCAGGCTCTGGAAACACCATATATTTT. It is translated as CASSLEPGSGNTIYF. The entire variable domain, with the rest obtained from reference TRBV5-1 and TRBJ1-3, is as follows: KAGVTQTPRYLIKTRGQQVTLSCSPISGHRSVSWYQQTPGQGLQFLFEYFSETQRNKGNFPGRFSGRQFSNSRSEMNVSTLELGDSALYLCASSLEPGSGNTIYFGEGSWLTVV.

The chain has TRBV7-2 and TRBJ2-1; 12 bases fit TRBD2. CDR1 SGHTA and CDR2 FQGNSA come from the germline V gene. This CDR3 contains 16 residues. The junction had 7 bases not matched to a gene; V was cut back by 5 bases and J by 5 bases. The CDR3 is CASSPPLAGGHNEQFF. Here the CDR3 DNA reads TGTGCCAGCAGCCCCCCACTAGCGGGGGGTCACAATGAGCAGTTCTTC.

The chain uses TRBV6-4 and TRBJ2-1, with 8 bases lining up with TRBD2. The CDR3 length is 16 residues. The V gene's germline CDR1 is MRHNA and CDR2 SNTAGT. Trimming cost V 6 bases and J 7 bases; bases outside gene matches: 14. CDR3 sequence: CASSQNVRGARNEQFF. CDR3 in DNA: TGTGCCAGCAGCCAAAATGTGCGGGGGGCGAGGAATGAGCAGTTCTTC.

The rearrangement links TRBV9 to TRBJ1-2, with 9 bases matching TRBD1. Germline V gene lookup returns CDR1 SGDLS and CDR2 YYNGEE. V dropped 3 bases and J dropped 8; count of bases not matched to a gene: 14. There are 16 residues in the CDR3. The DNA of the CDR3 is TGTGCCAGCAGCGAGCCTGAACAGGGGGCTTCGTGGGGCTACACCTTC. Its translation is CASSEPEQGASWGYTF.

This chain links TRBV6-5 with TRBJ2-7, with 10 nucleotides matching TRBD1. CDR1 and CDR2 from the germline V gene are MNHEY and SVGAGI. The CDR3 covers 15 residues. J gave up 5 bases and V 5 bases, and 9 bases lay outside the gene matches. In DNA, the CDR3 is TGTGCCAGCAGTAGACCGGGACAGGGGACCGACGAGCAGTACTTC. Protein: CASSRPGQGTDEQYF.

V gene TRBV9 combines with J gene TRBJ1-2; D gene unclear. The germline V and J ends were trimmed by 0 bases and 4 bases, with 10 bases remaining between them. This CDR3 region has 14 residues. The germline V gene has CDR1 SGDLS and CDR2 YYNGEE. CDR3 in amino acids: CASSVALASYGYTF. CDR3 sequence (DNA): TGTGCCAGCAGCGTAGCTTTGGCAAGCTATGGCTACACCTTC.

The chain joins TRBV27 to TRBJ1-2; D is unresolved. The CDR3 is made up of 13 amino acids. Deletions cut 5 bases from V and 6 bases from J, with 13 bases between. Germline V gene lookup returns CDR1 MNHEY and CDR2 SMNVEV (reference sequence). The CDR3 sequence: CASSTNFLDGYTF. The DNA for the CDR3 is TGTGCCAGCAGTACCAACTTCCTAGATGGCTACACCTTC.

The chain has TRBV11-3 and TRBJ2-2; 8 bases are a match to TRBD1. V was pared by 5 bases and J by 7 bases, with 15 bases of the junction left unmatched. Germline-derived CDR1 and CDR2 are SGHNT and YENEEA. The CDR3 is made up of 17 amino acids. The DNA for the CDR3 is TGTGCCAGCAGCCCTAGGGTCACAGGGGGGCCTGACGGGGAGCTGTTTTTT. This codes for CASSPRVTGGPDGELFF.

The chain recombines TRBV3-1 (or the pseudogene TRBV3-2) with TRBJ1-4; the D is unclear. CDR3 length equals 15 residues. Trimming removed 3 bases at V and 0 bases at J, with 8 bases between. Germline V gene lookup returns CDR1 LGHDT and CDR2 YNNKEL (reference sequence). CDR3 sequence (DNA): TGTGCCAGCAGCCACTATACGGCAACTAATGAAAAACTGTTTTTT. As protein: CASSHYTATNEKLFF.

This clone was counted once. The chain carries TRBV27 and TRBJ1-1, with D unresolved. V dropped 7 bases and J dropped 1 base, with 10 bases sitting between them. Germline CDR1 is MNHEY and CDR2 is SMNVEV (reference sequence). The CDR3 has 13 residues. The CDR3 DNA follows: TGTGCCAGCACGCCGGGATCGAACACTGAAGCTTTCTTT. Translated: CASTPGSNTEAFF.